Included here is one T cell receptor beta chain sequence, with context. The antigen it recognizes is unknown. The sample holds no much larger clone one base away, and base qualities are not on file. This same CDR3 is encoded by further DNA sequences in the sample. The record originates from a study of OX40 agonist ivuxolimab in advanced cancers. As for the study more broadly: Ivuxolimab, which targeted the costimulatory receptor OX40 (CD134), was an agonistic, fully human IgG2 monoclonal antibody. Intravenous ivuxolimab was administered to patients every 2 weeks at six dose levels: 0.01, 0.1, 0.3, 1.5, 3 and 10 mg/kg. Of the approximately 54 patients in dose escalation, 19 had hepatocellular carcinoma, around 15 had melanoma, 9 had renal cell carcinoma and 9 had head and neck cancer. The dose-escalation cohort was about 87% male with a mean age of approximately 60 years, ranging from roughly 20 to 85. Patients were allowed to have had prior anti-PD-1, anti-PD-L1 or anti-CTLA-4 therapy, and 30% to 40% of the dose-escalation patients had been treated with checkpoint inhibitors. Three dose-escalation patients achieved partial responses, one with hepatocellular carcinoma and two with cutaneous melanoma. The purpose of peripheral TCRbeta sequencing was to test whether ivuxolimab changed TCR sequence diversity and led to clonal T-cell expansion. The paper covers the monotherapy dose-escalation part of the phase I ivuxolimab trial, which included N of about 51 patients. Results the study describes overall, beyond this receptor: Low levels of normalized T-cell clonal expansion were also seen in some patients who did not respond. The antigen specificity of the peripheral T cells that underwent clonal expansion was not determined. On average, CD8+ T cells showed more expanded clones than CD4+ T cells after ivuxolimab. In the 0.1-3.0 mg/kg groups, partial responders had among the lowest normalized peripheral clonal expansion, particularly in CD8+ T cells. At doses of 0.1 to 3.0 mg/kg, clonal expansion of both CD4+ and CD8+ blood T cells was observed from baseline to week 6.

Genomic DNA was extracted from sorted cells for sequencing of the TCRbeta CDR3 region. TCRbeta CDR3 regions were sequenced using the immunoSEQ Assay. TCRdb carries this immuneACCESS record with in-frame sequences only. Its versions omit some clonotypes, under half of them owing to an unresolved V gene in the studies checked, with the rest unexplained. The sample records 79,000 or so clones, about 90% of which are singletons. In total, the top ten clones hold around 1.5% of the sample. The trial excluded patients who had a history of autoimmune disease or were on systemic immunosuppression. Peripheral blood for TCR sequencing was drawn from every dose cohort at baseline, at cycle 4 day 1 and at cycle 7 day 1. Samples came from an open-label, multicenter, first-in-human phase I dose-escalation trial of ivuxolimab. Adults with locally advanced or metastatic head and neck squamous cell, hepatocellular, melanoma or renal cell carcinoma were enrolled in the trial. Before TCR sequencing, CD4+ T cells and CD8+ T cells were sorted from peripheral blood as separate populations.

The material sequenced was CD4+ or CD8+ T cells sorted from blood, taken in a trial of the OX40 agonist ivuxolimab. The TCR originated in an adult with an advanced solid tumor such as melanoma, head and neck, liver or kidney cancer.

The bases are TGTGCCACCAGCAGAGATCAGGCGGATACGCAGTATTTT. Translated, it reads CATSRDQADTQYF. The V and J segments used are TRBV15 and TRBJ2-3; the D gene is not confidently resolved. Inclusive of the bounding cysteine and phenylalanine, the CDR3 is 13 residues long. Only the CDR3 region is kept as DNA, spanning 39 bases read in frame from base 1. V is pared back by 0 bases and J by 6 bases, with 7 bases lying between the germline termini. CDR1 and CDR2 (LNHNV, YYDKDF) derive from the germline V gene (reference sequence).